The 21 T cell receptor beta chains reported below all come from one sample, sequenced in a study of cytomegalovirus exposure and HLA in healthy donors. Primers for the PCR totalled 60 Vbeta and 13 Jbeta. Clones were sequenced by immunoSEQ multiplex PCR, and TCRdb holds only the in-frame ones, with some missing. The sample lists around 170,000 clones; 81% were seen once. Sequencing input: PBMCs. Receptor source: a man aged 45-60 years in good health and CMV-seronegative.

The rearrangement uses TRBV6-1 and TRBJ1-6; 9 bases are shared with TRBD1. V was clipped by 6 bases and J by 7 bases; unmatched bases: 1. This CDR3 contains 13 residues. Germline V gives CDR1 MNHNS, CDR2 SASEGT. The CDR3: CASSGQGNSPLHF. The DNA for the CDR3 is TGTGCCAGCAGCGGACAGGGGAATTCACCCCTCCACTTT.

The J gene is TRBJ2-3, the V gene TRBV4-1; D remains unclear. This CDR3 region has 15 residues. In germline, CDR1 is MGHRA, CDR2 YSYEKL. Deletions cut 2 bases from V and 2 bases from J, with 11 bases between. In nucleotides, the CDR3 is TGCGCCAGCAGCCAAAGCCTAGTCGTCACAGATACGCAGTATTTT. This encodes CASSQSLVVTDTQYF.

The chain carries TRBV4-3 and TRBJ2-3; 8 bases are shared with TRBD2. The CDR3 is made up of 15 amino acids. J gave up 2 bases and V 4 bases, and 5 bases lay outside the gene matches. CDR1 and CDR2 (germline): LGHNA, YSLEER. The CDR3 DNA reads TGCGCCAGCAGCCGGTGGCGGGGGGCCACAGATACGCAGTATTTT. Its protein is CASSRWRGATDTQYF.

The J gene is TRBJ1-2, the V gene TRBV19; D uncertain. Looked up from germline, CDR1 is LNHDA and CDR2 is SQIVND (reference sequence). The CDR3 extends over 14 amino acids. The V end lost 5 bases, the J end lost 2 bases, and 12 bases lay between the germline ends. This CDR3 reads CASSDRVRNYGYTF. The CDR3 DNA follows: TGTGCCAGTAGTGACCGGGTACGAAACTATGGCTACACCTTC.

The J gene is TRBJ2-1, the V gene TRBV27; 10 positions agree with TRBD2. Losses at the gene ends were 6 bases for V and 6 bases for J; bases not matched to a gene: 11. CDR3 length: 16 amino acids. The V gene's germline CDR1 is MNHEY and CDR2 SMNVEV (reference sequence). The CDR3, as DNA: TGTGCCAGCAGGCCGATAGCGGGGGGTCGGTCCAATGAGCAGTTCTTC. Protein product: CASRPIAGGRSNEQFF.

This clone was detected once. This chain's CDR3 is CASSREGNGHNSPLHF. The CDR3 DNA reads TGTGCCAGTAGTAGGGAGGGGAACGGTCATAATTCACCCCTCCACTTT. The rearrangement uses TRBV19 and TRBJ1-6; possible D gene TRBD1, 5 bases. The CDR3 runs to 16 residues. V was trimmed by 4 bases and J by 5 bases, leaving 15 bases between them. Germline V gene data show CDR1 as LNHDA and CDR2 as SQIVND (reference sequence).

A note on this clone: This sample includes further DNA sequences coding for the same CDR3. V usage is TRBV7-9 and J usage is TRBJ1-3; the D is unclear. V gave up 2 bases and J gave up 0 bases, with 2 bases separating them. This CDR3 spans 13 amino acids. Germline CDR1 is SEHNR and CDR2 is FQNEAQ (reference sequence). CDR3 in DNA: TGTGCCAGCAGCTTATACTCTGGAAACACCATATATTTT. This encodes CASSLYSGNTIYF.

This clone was seen just once. The rearrangement uses TRBV19 and TRBJ1-2; tentatively, D is TRBD1 (5 bases). Trimming removed 11 bases at V and 4 bases at J, with 14 bases between. The CDR3 runs to 12 residues. Germline CDR1 and CDR2: LNHDA and SQIVND (reference sequence). The CDR3 coding sequence is TGTGCCGCTAGCGGGGGTTTCTATGGCTACACCTTC. Translating gives CAASGGFYGYTF.

V usage is TRBV5-6 and J usage is TRBJ2-2; 7 positions match TRBD1. Per germline, CDR1 SGHDT and CDR2 YYEEEE. CDR3 size: 16 residues. V trimming: 0 bases; J trimming: 4 bases; junction bases outside the gene matches: 6. In nucleotides, the CDR3 is TGTGCCAGCAGCTTGGGCAGAAGGGGGCGCACCGGGGAGCTGTTTTTT. Protein product: CASSLGRRGRTGELFF.

For the CDR3, the DNA is TGTGCCAGCAGCGTCCAAGGGTGGGGGGAAACAGATACGCAGTATTTT. Translating it yields CASSVQGWGETDTQYF. V gene TRBV9 combines with J gene TRBJ2-3, with TRBD2 as a possible D gene (6 bases). V was shortened by 2 bases and J by 3 bases, with 16 bases between the two germline ends. The CDR3 is 16 residues long. In germline, CDR1 is SGDLS, CDR2 YYNGEE.

CDR3 protein: CASSTGFGTGELFF. CDR3 sequence (DNA): TGTGCCAGCAGCACAGGGTTCGGCACCGGGGAGCTGTTTTTT. This rearrangement joins TRBV4-2 to TRBJ2-2, with D possibly TRBD1 on 6 matching bases. V was trimmed by 5 bases and J by 4 bases, leaving 11 bases between them. The germline gives CDR1 LGHNA, CDR2 YNFKEQ. This CDR3 is built from 14 residues.

This clone was counted only a few times. The rearrangement uses TRBV11-2 and TRBJ1-1; D unresolved. The CDR3 loop spans 13 amino acids. Germline values: CDR1 SGHAT, CDR2 FQNNGV. V lost 2 bases and J lost 0, with 4 bases in between. The CDR3 reads CASSLFLNTEAFF. CDR3 sequence (DNA): TGTGCCAGCAGCTTATTCTTGAACACTGAAGCTTTCTTT. The full variable domain, its missing parts supplied by reference TRBV11-2 and TRBJ1-1, is EAGVAQSPRYKIIEKRQSVAFWCNPISGHATLYWYQQILGQGPKLLIQFQNNGVVDDSQLPKDRFSAERLKGVDSTLKIQPAKLEDSAVYLCASSLFLNTEAFFGQGTRLTVV.

This clone appeared once. V and J are TRBV27 and TRBJ2-3, with D possibly TRBD2 on 5 matching bases. Deletions cut 5 bases from V and 13 bases from J, with 25 bases between. The germline CDR1 and CDR2 sequences are MNHEY and SMNVEV (reference sequence). This CDR3 comprises 15 residues. For the CDR3, the DNA is TGTGCCAGCAGTCCCCGAACCAGGACGGAGAGGGTGAAGTATTTT. Amino acids: CASSPRTRTERVKYF.

The genes are TRBV18 and TRBJ2-1, with 12 bases that match TRBD2. Trimming cost V 1 base and J 5 bases; bases outside gene matches: 3. The CDR3 runs 16 residues. CDR1 is KGHSH and CDR2 is LQKENI in the germline V gene. The CDR3 loop is CASSPLLAGGNNEQFF. The CDR3 nucleotides read TGTGCCAGCTCACCACTCCTAGCGGGGGGGAACAATGAGCAGTTCTTC.

The V gene is TRBV7-2, the J gene TRBJ2-7, with D tentatively TRBD2 (6 bases). V lost 5 bases and J lost 4, with 21 bases in between. There are 16 residues in the CDR3. CDR1 is SGHTA and CDR2 is FQGNSA in the germline V gene. The CDR3 nucleotides read TGTGCCAGCAGCCCTCCTTCTTTGCGGGGATTTTACGAGCAGTACTTC. Residues: CASSPPSLRGFYEQYF.

The chain uses TRBV5-6 and TRBJ2-5; 8 nucleotides agree with TRBD2. Trimming cost V 1 base and J 2 bases; bases outside gene matches: 7. Germline V gene sequence: CDR1 SGHDT, CDR2 YYEEEE. The CDR3 extends over 16 amino acids. The CDR3 loop reads CASSLKTGGDQETQYF. The CDR3 nucleotides are TGTGCCAGCAGCTTGAAGACGGGGGGGGATCAAGAGACCCAGTACTTC.

The chain carries TRBV6-5 and TRBJ2-5, with D perhaps matching TRBD2 (6 bases). CDR3 size: 12 residues. V lost 8 bases and J lost 4, with 11 bases in between. CDR1 is MNHEY and CDR2 is SVGAGI in the germline V gene. The CDR3: CASGSGRETQYF. The CDR3, as DNA: TGTGCCAGCGGGTCCGGGAGAGAGACCCAGTACTTC.

This clone was counted once. Other nucleotide sequences from this sample produce the same CDR3. This chain uses TRBV13 with TRBJ2-2; D gene unclear. This CDR3 has 13 residues. From germline, CDR1 is PRHDT and CDR2 FYEKMQ (reference sequence). Trimming removed 3 bases at V and 5 bases at J, with 7 bases between. This CDR3 is CASSFRLTGELFF. CDR3 bases: TGTGCCAGCAGCTTCAGACTGACCGGGGAGCTGTTTTTT.

The J gene is TRBJ1-3, the V gene TRBV18; possible D gene TRBD1, 6 bases. The V gene's germline CDR1 is KGHSH and CDR2 LQKENI. The CDR3 is 17 residues long. Trimming took 0 bases from V and 0 from J, leaving 12 bases between them. CDR3 loop: CASSPPGGPLSGNTIYF. CDR3 in DNA: TGTGCCAGCTCACCACCGGGGGGGCCCCTCTCTGGAAACACCATATATTTT.

This clone was seen a few times. The chain carries TRBV2 and TRBJ1-1, with a weak D call TRBD1 (5 bases). The germline gives CDR1 SNHLY, CDR2 FYNNEI. V shed 6 bases and J shed 2 bases, with 16 bases lying between them. The CDR3 spans 15 residues. The CDR3 coding sequence is TGTGCCAGCAGAGTGGGTAGGGGTGGCAACACTGAAGCTTTCTTT. The encoded protein is CASRVGRGGNTEAFF.

This clone was picked up one time. V usage is TRBV28 and J usage is TRBJ1-6; TRBD1 matches 9 bases. The CDR3 consists of 13 residues. J was trimmed by 7 bases and V by 8 bases; bases with no gene match: 3. Germline-derived CDR1 and CDR2 are MDHEN and SYDVKM. CDR3 in amino acids: CASDRGKNSPLHF. CDR3 sequence (DNA): TGTGCCAGCGACAGGGGGAAGAATTCACCCCTCCACTTT.